These 30 T cell receptor beta chains share one sample of origin, sequenced in a study of T cells in Graves' hyperthyroidism and ophthalmopathy. Amplified regions were TCR beta CDR3 sequences from RNA transcripts. The study used the HTBI primer set for a first-round RT-PCR of the TCR CDR3. Via MiXCR, TCRdb re-called the multiplex PCR reads, giving one row per CDR3 protein. The table lists around 190,000 distinct CDR3 sequences, about 15% of them singletons. The sample taken for sequencing was blood. These receptors were obtained from a woman aged 50 to 60 with Graves' hyperthyroidism.

This clonotype has a handful of counts. In nucleotides, the CDR3 is TGTGCCGACCAGAAAACCTCTAGTTTCGGGAGGAATTATAGCAATCAGCCCCAGCATTTT. Its protein is CADQKTSSFGRNYSNQPQHF. This chain uses TRBV27 with TRBJ1-5; no reliable D call. The ends were cut back, 11 bases at V and 0 bases at J, with 32 bases in the middle. Germline values: CDR1 MNHEY, CDR2 SMNVEV (reference sequence). The CDR3 contains 20 residues.

Ten or more counts support this clonotype. This chain links TRBV24-1 with TRBJ1-1; maybe TRBD1 (5 bases). This CDR3 region has 15 residues. Germline V lookup: CDR1 KGHDR, CDR2 SFDVKD. Trimming removed 4 bases from V and 1 base from J, with 12 bases in between. Written as DNA, the CDR3 is TGTGCCACCAGTGACCCGAGAGGGGCGAACACTGAAGCTTTCTTT. This translates into CATSDPRGANTEAFF.

This clonotype occurred many times. The rearrangement uses TRBV7-3 and TRBJ2-2; D is possibly TRBD2 (6 bases). Trimming removed 5 bases at V and 6 bases at J, with 16 bases between. The CDR3 loop spans 15 amino acids. Germline V gene lookup returns CDR1 SGHTA and CDR2 FQGTGA. The CDR3 sequence: CASSPAGRTAGELFF. In nucleotides, the CDR3 is TGTGCCAGCAGCCCCGCCGGGAGAACGGCCGGGGAGCTGTTTTTT.

The chain couples TRBV11-3 to TRBJ2-5, with D hard to call. CDR1 is SGHNT and CDR2 is YENEEA in the germline V gene. Trimming removed 5 bases from V and 1 base from J, with 14 bases in between. There are 15 residues in the CDR3. CDR3 sequence reads: CASSTNLGSQETQYF. In DNA, the CDR3 is TGTGCCAGCAGCACAAACTTGGGATCCCAAGAGACCCAGTACTTC.

The chain employs TRBV6-1 and TRBJ1-4; D unresolved. Looked up from germline, CDR1 is MNHNS and CDR2 is SASEGT. This CDR3 region has 12 residues. The ends were cut back, 7 bases at V and 11 bases at J, with 14 bases in the middle. The CDR3 DNA is TGTGCCAGCACCGACGGATTCGGGAAACTGTTTTTT. It encodes CASTDGFGKLFF.

This clonotype occurred many times. The gene calls are TRBV11-3 and TRBJ1-2, with a weak D call TRBD1 (5 bases). The germline V and J ends were trimmed by 5 bases and 2 bases, with 9 bases remaining between them. This CDR3 has 13 amino acids. Germline CDR1 is SGHNT and CDR2 is YENEEA. The CDR3 region is CASSPGANYGYTF. The CDR3 nucleotides are TGTGCCAGCAGCCCCGGGGCGAACTATGGCTACACCTTC.

At least ten counts were recorded for this clonotype. V usage is TRBV11-2 and J usage is TRBJ2-5, with 10 nucleotides matching TRBD1. V shed 0 bases, J shed 4 bases, and the junction held 2 bases outside the gene matches. There are 15 residues in the CDR3. Germline values: CDR1 SGHAT, CDR2 FQNNGV. The CDR3 spells CASSLETGGSETQYF. The CDR3 DNA reads as TGTGCCAGCAGCTTAGAGACAGGGGGCTCAGAGACCCAGTACTTC.

This clonotype was observed at least ten times. The junction departs from the called germline gene at one end, perhaps through a read error. The rearrangement links TRBV30 to TRBJ1-1; D may be TRBD1 (5 bases). The CDR3 covers 13 residues. CDR1 is GTSNPN, CDR2 SVGIG, per germline (reference sequence). CDR3 sequence: CASPGTGNIEAFF. In DNA form, the CDR3 reads TGTGCCTCTCCCGGGACCGGGAACATTGAAGCTTTCTTT.

The table lists this clonotype with a few counts. The J gene is TRBJ2-3, the V gene TRBV6-1, with 8 bases lining up with TRBD1. In germline, CDR1 is MNHNS, CDR2 SASEGT. V was clipped by 6 bases and J by 5 bases; unmatched bases: 10. This CDR3 has 15 residues. CDR3 sequence (DNA): TGTGCCAGCAGCCTCGGACAGGGTAGACAAGATACGCAGTATTTT. Translated, it gives CASSLGQGRQDTQYF.

The chain uses TRBV5-1 and TRBJ1-3; the D gene is possibly TRBD1 (6 bases). Germline CDR1 reads SGHRS; CDR2 reads YFSETQ. The CDR3 spans 15 residues. The V end lost 2 bases, the J end lost 4 bases, and 13 bases lay between the germline ends. CDR3 in amino acids: CASSLTRGAGNTIYF. For the CDR3, the DNA is TGCGCCAGCAGCTTAACCAGGGGCGCAGGAAACACCATATATTTT.

V and J are TRBV27 and TRBJ1-2; TRBD1 matches at 11 bases. The CDR3 consists of 19 residues. Trimming at V came to 0 bases and at J to 4 bases, leaving 13 bases not matched to a gene. The V gene's germline CDR1 is MNHEY and CDR2 SMNVEV (reference sequence). The CDR3: CASSLSLRTGGSVSYGYTF. DNA of the CDR3: TGTGCCAGCAGTTTATCGTTGCGGACAGGGGGCTCTGTCTCCTATGGCTACACCTTC.

This clonotype appeared a few times. V and J are TRBV5-1 and TRBJ2-1, with 11 positions matching TRBD2. Germline CDR1 SGHRS, CDR2 YFSETQ. V trimming: 3 bases; J trimming: 7 bases; junction bases outside the gene matches: 6. The CDR3 is made up of 15 amino acids. The CDR3 DNA reads TGCGCCAGCAGCTCAACGACTAGCGGGGTAAATGAGCAGTTCTTC. Protein: CASSSTTSGVNEQFF. Together with reference TRBV5-1 and TRBJ2-1, the CDR3 gives the full variable domain: KAGVTQTPRYLIKTRGQQVTLSCSPISGHRSVSWYQQTPGQGLQFLFEYFSETQRNKGNFPGRFSGRQFSNSRSEMNVSTLELGDSALYLCASSSTTSGVNEQFFGPGTRLTVL.

Many counts were recorded for this clonotype. CDR3 DNA sequence: TGTGCCAGCAGCCCAGGGACTAGCCACTCCTACGAGCAGTACTTC. Encoded protein: CASSPGTSHSYEQYF. The V gene is TRBV11-2, the J gene TRBJ2-7; 9 bases are shared with TRBD2. This CDR3 has 15 amino acids. Germline trimming cut 5 bases from V and 0 bases from J; bases unmatched to any gene: 5. Germline V gene lookup returns CDR1 SGHAT and CDR2 FQNNGV.

CDR3 DNA: TGTGCCAGCAGGCAAGGACTAGCGGAGACCTACGAGCAGTACTTC. It encodes CASRQGLAETYEQYF. V and J are TRBV7-9 and TRBJ2-7; the match to TRBD2 covers 10 bases. With V trimmed by 6 bases and J by 2 bases, 7 bases remained unmatched. This CDR3 spans 15 amino acids. Germline values: CDR1 SEHNR, CDR2 FQNEAQ (reference sequence).

This clonotype appeared many times. CDR3 protein: CSAGTGGRQPQHF. The CDR3, as DNA: TGCAGTGCTGGGACAGGGGGCCGTCAGCCCCAGCATTTT. The V and J genes are TRBV20-1 and TRBJ1-5; 12 bases align to TRBD1. The CDR3 covers 13 residues. Per the germline V gene, CDR1 is DFQATT and CDR2 is SNEGSKA (reference sequence). V shed 5 bases and J 6 bases; nucleotides not matched to a gene: 2.

The V call is TRBV12-3 or TRBV12-4, the J call TRBJ1-3; no definite D call. V dropped 0 bases and J dropped 1 base, with 10 bases sitting between them. The CDR3 sequence is 16 residues long. The CDR3: CASSLARERSGNTIYF. CDR3 nucleotides: TGTGCCAGCAGTTTAGCACGAGAAAGGTCTGGAAACACCATATATTTT.

Only a few counts were recorded for this clonotype. The V call is TRBV11-3, the J call TRBJ2-7; D remains unclear. The germline CDR1 and CDR2 sequences are SGHNT and YENEEA. V was cut by 5 bases and J by 2 bases, with 16 bases left in between. This CDR3 spans 15 amino acids. This CDR3 is CASSIVFRPPYEQYF. The DNA of the CDR3 is TGTGCCAGCAGCATAGTATTCAGGCCCCCCTACGAGCAGTACTTC.

The table lists this clonotype with many counts. The chain links TRBV27 to TRBJ1-5; D perhaps matches TRBD1 (6 bases). The V gene lost 5 bases and the J gene lost 4 bases, with 12 bases spanning the gap. The CDR3 loop spans 14 amino acids. Germline assignment: CDR1 MNHEY and CDR2 SMNVEV (reference sequence). Here the CDR3 DNA reads TGTGCCAGCAGTCGACCAGGGGATAATCAGCCCCAGCATTTT. This translates into CASSRPGDNQPQHF.

The CDR3 nucleotides are TGTGCCTGGAATGACAGGGATGATTCACCCCTCCACTTT. Translation gives CAWNDRDDSPLHF. The chain recombines TRBV30 with TRBJ1-6; 7 bases align to TRBD1. The CDR3 extends over 13 amino acids. Germline CDR1 reads GTSNPN; CDR2 reads SVGIG (reference sequence). Trimming took 4 bases from V and 8 from J; bases not matched to a gene: 5.

This clonotype has ten or more counts. The chain links TRBV18 to TRBJ2-1; 13 bases are a match to TRBD2. The CDR3 loop spans 16 amino acids. V shed 3 bases and J 10 bases; nucleotides not matched to a gene: 9. CDR1 and CDR2 (germline): KGHSH, LQKENI. CDR3: CASSPRTSGSLEEQFF. Here the CDR3 DNA reads TGTGCCAGCTCACCCCGGACTAGCGGGAGCTTGGAGGAGCAGTTCTTC.

There are many counts of this clonotype. The V and J genes are TRBV12-5 and TRBJ1-5, with D hard to call. The CDR3 is made up of 16 amino acids. Germline CDR1 and CDR2: LGHNT and FRNRAP. V was shortened by 5 bases and J by 0 bases, with 14 bases between the two germline ends. CDR3 sequence (DNA): TGTGCTAGTGGTCTCAGGACGGTGGGTAGCAATCAGCCCCAGCATTTT. Encoded protein: CASGLRTVGSNQPQHF.

This clonotype was seen many times. The chain joins TRBV7-9 to TRBJ2-7; the match to TRBD2 covers 7 bases. V lost 2 bases and J lost 2; bases outside the gene matches: 3. The germline CDR1 and CDR2 sequences are SEHNR and FQNEAQ (reference sequence). The length of the CDR3 is 14 residues. The CDR3 reads CASSLLAGTYEQYF. CDR3 sequence (DNA): TGTGCCAGCAGCTTATTAGCGGGTACCTACGAGCAGTACTTC.

The chain is built from TRBV7-2 and TRBJ2-2; the match to TRBD2 covers 8 bases. The length of the CDR3 is 13 residues. Germline V gene lookup returns CDR1 SGHTA and CDR2 FQGNSA. The V gene end was trimmed by 4 bases and the J gene end by 11 bases; junction bases not matched to a gene: 6. The CDR3 DNA reads TGTGCCAGCAGCTCTACCGGGACTAGTGAGCTGTTTTTT. Translated, it gives CASSSTGTSELFF.

The J gene is TRBJ2-7, the V gene TRBV12-3 or TRBV12-4, with 7 bases matching TRBD1. Trimming took 3 bases from V and 6 from J; bases not matched to a gene: 5. The length of the CDR3 is 13 residues. The CDR3 DNA reads as TGTGCCAGCAGTTTGGACAGGATGCGCGAGCAGTACTTC. This translates into CASSLDRMREQYF.

The CDR3 nucleotides are TGTGCCAGCAGTGAGTCGGAAACCAACAATGAGCAGTTCTTC. Residues: CASSESETNNEQFF. The V gene is TRBV2, the J gene TRBJ2-1; D gene unclear. The CDR3 is 14 amino acids. Trimming pared 3 bases from V and 5 bases from J, leaving 11 bases between. The V gene's germline CDR1 is SNHLY and CDR2 FYNNEI.

V is TRBV18 and J is TRBJ1-1; D is possibly TRBD1 (6 bases). V shed 5 bases and J shed 0 bases, with 13 bases lying between them. Germline CDR1 reads KGHSH; CDR2 reads LQKENI. The CDR3 length is 15 residues. Written as DNA, the CDR3 is TGTGCCAGCTCAGTATACAGGGCTATGAACACTGAAGCTTTCTTT. Protein product: CASSVYRAMNTEAFF.

The V and J genes are TRBV7-9 and TRBJ1-1; D remains unclear. With 0 bases removed from V and 2 bases from J, the gap between germline ends came to 7 bases. The CDR3 extends over 14 amino acids. Germline-derived CDR1 and CDR2 are SEHNR and FQNEAQ (reference sequence). In DNA form, the CDR3 reads TGTGCCAGCAGCTTAGCCGCCCCAAACACTGAAGCTTTCTTT. Amino acid sequence: CASSLAAPNTEAFF. Looking up the rest from reference TRBV7-9 and TRBJ1-1 gives the full variable domain: DTGVSQNPRHKITKRGQNVTFRCDPISEHNRLYWYRQTLGQGPEFLTYFQNEAQLEKSRLLSDRFSAERPKGSFSTLEIQRTEQGDSAMYLCASSLAAPNTEAFFGQGTRLTVV.

This clonotype turned up a few times. The CDR3 coding sequence is TGTGCCAGCAGCCCGGGTTGGTCGCAGCAGTTCTTC. Encoded protein: CASSPGWSQQFF. This chain connects TRBV4-2 to TRBJ2-1; D gene unclear. The CDR3 spans 12 residues. Per germline, CDR1 LGHNA and CDR2 YNFKEQ. The V end was cut by 4 bases, the J end by 11 bases, with 12 bases between.

The chain is built from TRBV5-1 and TRBJ2-5; D gene uncertain. Germline V gives CDR1 SGHRS, CDR2 YFSETQ. This CDR3 region has 14 residues. The ends were cut back, 0 bases at V and 4 bases at J, with 10 bases in the middle. CDR3 DNA sequence: TGCGCCAGCAGCTTGGAAGCGATCTTAGAGACCCAGTACTTC. This gives the protein CASSLEAILETQYF. The whole variable domain, filled in from reference TRBV5-1 and TRBJ2-5, reads KAGVTQTPRYLIKTRGQQVTLSCSPISGHRSVSWYQQTPGQGLQFLFEYFSETQRNKGNFPGRFSGRQFSNSRSEMNVSTLELGDSALYLCASSLEAILETQYFGPGTRLLVL.

This clonotype was seen many times. J is TRBJ2-1 and V is TRBV6-1; TRBD1 matches 7 bases. Germline CDR1 MNHNS, CDR2 SASEGT. The CDR3 is 17 amino acids. With V trimmed by 7 bases and J by 5 bases, 17 bases remained unmatched. The CDR3 spells CASITPQDRSSDNEQFF. The DNA for the CDR3 is TGTGCCAGCATTACCCCTCAGGACAGGTCCTCGGACAATGAGCAGTTCTTC.